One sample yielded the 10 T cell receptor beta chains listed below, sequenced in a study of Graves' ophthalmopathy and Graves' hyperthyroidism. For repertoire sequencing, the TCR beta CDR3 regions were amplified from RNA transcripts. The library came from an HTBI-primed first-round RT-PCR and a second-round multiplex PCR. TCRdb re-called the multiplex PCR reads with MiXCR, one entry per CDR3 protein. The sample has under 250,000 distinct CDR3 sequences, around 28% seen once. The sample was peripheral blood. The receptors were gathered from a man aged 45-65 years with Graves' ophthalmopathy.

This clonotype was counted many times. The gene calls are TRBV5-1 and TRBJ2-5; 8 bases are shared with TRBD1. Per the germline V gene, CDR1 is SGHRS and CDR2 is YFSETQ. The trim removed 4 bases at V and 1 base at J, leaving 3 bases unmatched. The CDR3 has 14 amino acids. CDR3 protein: CASSKGQGQETQYF. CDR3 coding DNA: TGCGCCAGCAGCAAAGGACAGGGCCAAGAGACCCAGTACTTC.

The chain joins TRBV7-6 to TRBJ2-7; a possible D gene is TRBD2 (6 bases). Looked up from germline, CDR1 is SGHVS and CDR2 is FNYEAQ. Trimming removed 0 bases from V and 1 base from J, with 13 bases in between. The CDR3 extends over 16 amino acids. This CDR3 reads CASSLADSGSSYEQYF. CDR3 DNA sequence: TGTGCCAGCAGCTTAGCTGATAGCGGATCATCCTACGAGCAGTACTTC.

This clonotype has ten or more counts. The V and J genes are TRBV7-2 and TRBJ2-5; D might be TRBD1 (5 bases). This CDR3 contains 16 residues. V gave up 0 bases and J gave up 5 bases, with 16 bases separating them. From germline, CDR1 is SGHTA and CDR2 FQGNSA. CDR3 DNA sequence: TGTGCCAGCAGCTTAGCTAGTTCAACAGGTCCGGAGACCCAGTACTTC. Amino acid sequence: CASSLASSTGPETQYF.

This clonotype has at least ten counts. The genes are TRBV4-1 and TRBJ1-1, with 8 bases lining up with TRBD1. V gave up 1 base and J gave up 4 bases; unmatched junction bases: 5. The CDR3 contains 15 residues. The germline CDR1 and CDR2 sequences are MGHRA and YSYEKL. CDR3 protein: CASSQARGQGTEAFF. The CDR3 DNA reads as TGCGCCAGCAGCCAAGCCCGAGGACAGGGCACTGAAGCTTTCTTT.

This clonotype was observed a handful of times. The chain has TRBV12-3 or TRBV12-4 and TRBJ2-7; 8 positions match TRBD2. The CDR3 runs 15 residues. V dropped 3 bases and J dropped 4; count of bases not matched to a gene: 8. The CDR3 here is CASSFMREVRYEQYF. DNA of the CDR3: TGTGCCAGCAGTTTTATGCGGGAGGTAAGGTACGAGCAGTACTTC.

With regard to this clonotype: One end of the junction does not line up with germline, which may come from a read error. The DNA for the CDR3 is TGTGCGAGCACCTCGTGGGGCGCGGATCGGGGGAACACTGAAGCTTTCTTT. It encodes CASTSWGADRGNTEAFF. This sequence joins TRBV6-1 and TRBJ1-1; maybe TRBD1 (5 bases). Germline CDR1 is MNHNS and CDR2 is SASEGT. This CDR3 has 17 amino acids.

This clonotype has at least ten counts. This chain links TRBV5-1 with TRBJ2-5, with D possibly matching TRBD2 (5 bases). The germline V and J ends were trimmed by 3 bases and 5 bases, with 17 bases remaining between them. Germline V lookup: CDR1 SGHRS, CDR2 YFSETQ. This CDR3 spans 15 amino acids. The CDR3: CASSSRHKQRETQYF. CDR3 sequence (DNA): TGCGCCAGCAGCTCCAGACACAAGCAGCGGGAGACCCAGTACTTC.

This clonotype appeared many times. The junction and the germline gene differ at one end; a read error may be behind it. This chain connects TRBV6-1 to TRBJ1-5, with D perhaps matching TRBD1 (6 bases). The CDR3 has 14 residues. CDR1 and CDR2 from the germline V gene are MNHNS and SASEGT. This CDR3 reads CAGRPEGGLGPQHF. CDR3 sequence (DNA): TGTGCCGGCAGGCCAGAAGGGGGGCTGGGGCCCCAGCATTTT.

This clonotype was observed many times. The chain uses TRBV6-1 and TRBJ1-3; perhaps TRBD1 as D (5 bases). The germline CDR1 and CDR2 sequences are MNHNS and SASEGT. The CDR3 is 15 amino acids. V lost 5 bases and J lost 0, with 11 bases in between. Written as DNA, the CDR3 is TGTGCCAGCAGTAATGGGGGTCACTCTGGAAACACCATATATTTT. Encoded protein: CASSNGGHSGNTIYF.

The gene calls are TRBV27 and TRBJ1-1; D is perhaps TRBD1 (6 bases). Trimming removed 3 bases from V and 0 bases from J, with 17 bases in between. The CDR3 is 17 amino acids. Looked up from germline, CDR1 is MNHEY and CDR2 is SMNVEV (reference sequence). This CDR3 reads CASSFSWAGAVNTEAFF. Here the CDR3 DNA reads TGTGCCAGCAGTTTTTCGTGGGCGGGGGCGGTGAACACTGAAGCTTTCTTT.